This T cell receptor beta chain derives from a study of CD8+ T cells in alopecia areata. CDR3 length equals 14 residues. Trimming removed 1 base at V and 5 bases at J, with 11 bases between. Germline values: CDR1 MGHRA, CDR2 YSYEKL. This clone was seen just once. No antigen is known for it. After isolation, RNA underwent reverse transcription to generate cDNA as the sequencing template. Here immunoSEQ multiplex PCR was the method, and the copy in TCRdb shows in-frame clones only, minus some. The table shows some 180,000 clones, with roughly 50% occurring only once. Study conclusions and caveats: Lesional tissue from the scalp (especially in alopecia totalis/universalis) showed higher clonality than normal scalp.

Sequences were obtained from CD8+ T cells sorted from blood. This chain uses TRBV4-1 with TRBJ1-1; the D gene is possibly TRBD1 (5 bases). The receptor's source is a human donor in good health. CDR3 DNA sequence: TGCGCCAGCAGCCAAGGAGGGCGGGGGACTGAAGCTTTCTTT. This encodes CASSQGGRGTEAFF.